The T cell receptor (beta chain) described here comes from a study of monozygotic twins with inflammatory bowel disease (dated by TCRdb to about 2019). As for the study more broadly: The complete study included 30 or so monozygotic twin pairs: 19 IBD-discordant Danish pairs and nine German pairs, of which four were IBD-concordant and five were IBD-discordant. The search for disease-associated traits relied mainly on comparing IBD patients with their genetically identical healthy co-twins within discordant pairs. Each individual had, on average, about 151 000 unique TCRalpha sequences and 181 000 unique TCRbeta sequences available for analysis. Overall study results and their limits: The results gave no support for a single strong signal or clonotype linked to IBD. Compared with healthy twins, IBD patients had fewer clonotypes in common with other individuals, a difference most pronounced in patients showing signs of disease activity. Because patients received different immunosuppressive treatments, the repertoires may have picked up extra background noise and variability between individuals. Distinction between different T cell subtypes could not be achieved in the analysis. Repertoire similarity did not differ between concordant and discordant twins, which could be due to limited statistical power. IBD patients had lower TCRbeta repertoire diversity, measured by the inverse Simpson index, than their healthy co-twins.

CDR1 and CDR2 were assigned from the germline V gene as MNHNS and SASEGT. The CDR3 starts with the cysteine, ends with the phenylalanine, and has 13 residues. No DNA appears here. Library prep was done by 5' RACE. For each TCR library, around 4,000 ng of total RNA was used. For each sample, cDNA synthesis with SMARTScribe reverse transcriptase was split into eight separate reactions. During cDNA synthesis, template switching introduced unique molecular identifiers that contained a 6-nucleotide sample barcode. Two nested PCRs of approximately 16 and 10 cycles amplified the TCRalpha and TCRbeta cDNA, and bead purification followed each PCR. Before amplification, the cDNA was treated with uracil DNA-glycosylase and purified using the QIAquick PCR purification kit. The second PCR added Illumina TruSeq-compatible adapters along with sample-specific barcodes. TapeStation and Qubit were used to check library quality and concentration, and around 4.7 ng of each library was pooled. Pooled libraries were sequenced on an Illumina HiSeq2500 single-index Rapid Run with 2 x 100 bp reads and custom sequencing primers. The source study handled its data this way. MiGEC version 1.2.6 was used for UMI-based consensus assembly to correct PCR and sequencing errors. MiXCR version 2.1.1 was used to carry out V(D)J alignment, clonotype assembly and CDR3 extraction. To normalise gene usage, clonotype sharing and MAIT/NKT TCR abundance, the analysis used the top 1000, 10 000 and 20 000 clonotypes per sample. Diversity was computed as the inverse Simpson index with the vegan R package after downsampling to 27 000 UMIs. Paired Mann-Whitney U tests on discordant twin pairs were used, with Benjamini-Hochberg multiple-testing correction. TCRdb reprocessed the reads and lists each CDR3 protein sequence as a single entry, with no DNA. TCRdb, not the original authors, processed these V and J calls. The sample table records 150,000 to 200,000 distinct CDR3 sequences. The top ten constitute 2.4% of the sample.

An approximately 2.5 ml peripheral blood sample was drawn into PAXgene tubes per donor and stored at -80°C. Without T cell sorting, total RNA was isolated from whole blood using the PAXgene blood miRNA kit on an automated QIAcube. Deep TCRalpha and TCRbeta repertoire profiling with unique molecular barcoding was performed on peripheral blood of monozygotic twin pairs concordant or discordant for inflammatory bowel disease. Smoking habits were recorded for all twin pairs, with individuals classified as current, former or never smokers. Regarding this clonotype: Its antigen target is currently unknown.

This receptor chain uses TRBV6-1 and TRBJ2-3; TCRdb lists TRBD1, though no DNA is available to test this call. The material sequenced was blood. The sequence derives from a human donor with ulcerative colitis or Crohn's disease, or a healthy co-twin of an affected twin (not recorded which). The CDR3 reads as follows: CASRQTGTDTQYF.